This is a list of T cell receptor beta chains from one sample in a study of graft-versus-host responses after intestinal transplantation. Measured with immunoSEQ multiplex PCR; TCRdb has only the in-frame clones, and not every one. Here the sample spans 60,000 to 75,000 clones, around 90% being singletons. No antigen is known for these receptors. This specimen was unstimulated CD8+ T cells sorted from spleen or lymph node cells, taken before intestinal transplant. These receptors were obtained from a human donor who received an intestinal transplant. The CDR3 runs from the conserved cysteine through the conserved F or W. A D gene is named only where the DNA matches it firmly. Some rows mark clone size as missing; the rest say once, few, many or name a class of expanded clone.

V: TRBV5-8
D: .
size: .
J: TRBJ2-7
CDR3: CASSAGQRFEQYF
DNA: TGTGCCAGCAGCGCGGGCCAACGGTTCGAGCAGTACTTC

V: TRBV7-9
D: .
size: .
J: TRBJ2-7
CDR3: CASSADSSYEQYF
DNA: TGTGCCAGCAGCGCCGACAGCTCCTACGAGCAGTACTTC

V: TRBV7-6
D: TRBD2
size: .
J: TRBJ2-3
CDR3: CASSSAPERERDTQYF
DNA: TGTGCCAGCAGCTCGGCCCCCGAGCGGGAGAGAGATACGCAGTATTTT

V: TRBV10-1
D: .
size: .
J: TRBJ2-5
CDR3: CASSETGTETQYF
DNA: TGCGCCAGCAGTGAGACAGGGACCGAGACCCAGTACTTC

V: TRBV9
D: .
size: .
J: TRBJ1-2
CDR3: CASSVRPGNYGYTF
DNA: TGTGCCAGCAGCGTTAGACCAGGGAACTATGGCTACACCTTC

V: TRBV6-4
D: .
size: few
J: TRBJ1-2
CDR3: CASSDGPGGYGYTF
DNA: TGTGCCAGCAGTGACGGTCCCGGGGGCTATGGCTACACCTTC

V: TRBV2
D: .
size: .
J: TRBJ1-4
CDR3: CALRGRAWNEKLFF
DNA: TGTGCCCTACGTGGGAGGGCTTGGAATGAAAAACTGTTTTTT

V: TRBV30
D: .
size: .
J: TRBJ1-2
CDR3: CAWYPVPGYGYTF
DNA: TGTGCCTGGTACCCGGTCCCAGGCTATGGCTACACCTTC

V: TRBV6-1
D: TRBD1
size: .
J: TRBJ1-1
CDR3: CASRNRGPEAFF
DNA: TGTGCCAGCAGGAACAGGGGGCCTGAAGCTTTCTTT

V: TRBV19
D: TRBD1
size: .
J: TRBJ1-1
CDR3: CASSLYRGQFTEAFF
DNA: TGTGCCAGTAGCCTCTATCGGGGACAGTTCACTGAAGCTTTCTTT

V: TRBV6-5
D: TRBD1
size: .
J: TRBJ1-1
CDR3: CASRQGRLNTEAFF
DNA: TGTGCCAGCAGACAGGGGAGGTTGAACACTGAAGCTTTCTTT

V: TRBV15
D: .
size: .
J: TRBJ2-7
CDR3: CATSRAPSDGTYEQYF
DNA: TGTGCCACCAGCAGAGCACCCTCGGACGGGACCTACGAGCAGTACTTC

V: TRBV7-8
D: .
size: .
J: TRBJ2-7
CDR3: CASSRSYEQYF
DNA: TGTGCCAGCAGCCGCTCCTACGAGCAGTACTTC

V: TRBV7-9
D: TRBD2
size: .
J: TRBJ2-3
CDR3: CASSLAARERNTDTQYF
DNA: TGTGCCAGCAGCTTAGCGGCGCGGGAGAGAAACACAGATACGCAGTATTTT

V: TRBV6-5
D: TRBD2
size: once
J: TRBJ2-7
CDR3: CASSYSGLAVYEQYF
DNA: TGTGCCAGCAGTTACTCGGGTCTAGCGGTCTACGAGCAGTACTTC

V: TRBV29-1
D: .
size: once
J: TRBJ2-3
CDR3: CSVEEGVWGSSSTDTQYF
DNA: TGCAGCGTTGAAGAAGGGGTATGGGGTAGTTCCAGCACAGATACGCAGTATTTT

V: TRBV6-6
D: .
size: .
J: TRBJ1-4
CDR3: CASSSGTQEDEKLFF
DNA: TGTGCCAGCAGTTCGGGAACTCAGGAGGATGAAAAACTGTTTTTT

V: TRBV2
D: TRBD1
size: .
J: TRBJ2-7
CDR3: CASTGTGAYEQYF
DNA: TGTGCCAGCACGGGGACAGGGGCCTACGAGCAGTACTTC